This T cell receptor (beta chain) was captured by sequencing in a study of shared clonotypes between healthy human individuals. Regarding the study as a whole: The study generally estimated greater richness for naive than memory subsets. It was the non-shared clonotypes that had lower generation probabilities than clonotypes shared by all four donors.

Assay used: immunoSEQ multiplex PCR; TCRdb lists only in-frame clones, some missing. The sample holds 1.6 million or so clones; roughly 96% are singletons and the top ten take roughly 1.2%. CD4+ cell separation produced CD45RA+ naive and CD45RA-negative memory subsets. With regard to this clone: No antigen is known for it.

With 6 bases removed from V and 5 bases from J, the gap between germline ends came to 16 bases. The length of the CDR3 is 14 residues. The V gene's germline CDR1 is SGHTA and CDR2 FQGNSA. The sequence was collected from a man younger than 40 in good health. Source material: naive CD4+ T cells sorted from blood. Documented subset: CD45RA+ positively selected. The chain couples TRBV7-2 to TRBJ2-5; D unclear. CDR3 loop: CASSPPPGSETQYF. CDR3 sequence (DNA): TGTGCCAGCAGTCCCCCCCCGGGCTCGGAGACCCAGTACTTC.